Described below is a single T cell receptor beta chain sequence and its context. Its antigen is currently unknown. The sample is drawn from a study of CXCR3-negative and CXCR3-positive naive CD8 T cells. Sorts performed in triplicate captured roughly 320,000 cells each from every CD8+ T cell subset. Among CD8+ T cells, naive ones were CD45RO-CCR7+CD27+CD95-. Findings and limits, study-wide: Similar TRBV-TRBJ gene usage was seen in naive CXCR3-negative and CXCR3-positive cells, but not in memory cells. Relative to CXCR3-negative naive cells, CXCR3-positive naive cells had more hydrophobic TRB CDR3s. With CXCR3 expression partially decreased after cryopreservation, most assays relied on fresh PBMCs.

This CDR3 is 15 amino acids long. The germline gives CDR1 MGHRA, CDR2 YSYEKL. Libraries of TRB cDNA were made by 5' RACE and carried UMIs. No DNA is given; TCRdb re-called the 5' RACE reads and lists each CDR3 protein once. The repertoire table contains around 60,000 distinct CDR3 sequences. This receptor was identified in a human donor in good health. Some clones in this sample may be carry-over from other donors' samples. The chain links TRBV4-1 to TRBJ2-7; there is no DNA to check the TCRdb D call of TRBD2. Source material: naive CXCR3+ CD8+ T cells from blood. Subset described: CD45RO-CCR7+CD27+CD95- naive CD8+ T cells expressing CXCR3 (TNR3+). CDR3: CASSQVVAGDYEQYF.